These 24 T cell receptor beta chains came from one sample sequenced in a study of shared clonotypes between healthy human individuals. Method: immunoSEQ multiplex PCR; TCRdb's copy keeps in-frame clones and lacks some. The table has under 1,100,000 clones, under 80% seen once. Sequencing was carried out using memory CD4+ T cells sorted from blood. Stated subset: CD45RA-negative fraction. The receptors stem from a man younger than 30 in good health.

This chain links TRBV9 with TRBJ1-3, with 7 bases that match TRBD1. Unmatched junction bases numbered 5, after V lost 4 bases and J lost 1 base. The CDR3 spans 15 residues. The germline CDR1 and CDR2 sequences are SGDLS and YYNGEE. The CDR3 nucleotides read TGTGCCAGCAGCAAACAGGGGACGTCTGGAAACACCATATATTTT. Protein: CASSKQGTSGNTIYF.

The V call is TRBV7-2, the J call TRBJ2-4, with 10 nucleotides matching TRBD2. Per germline, CDR1 SGHTA and CDR2 FQGNSA. This CDR3 is 16 amino acids long. With V trimmed by 0 bases and J by 4 bases, 3 bases remained unmatched. Here the CDR3 DNA reads TGTGCCAGCAGCTTAGCAAAGCGGGAGGGAAAAAACATTCAGTACTTC. Translating gives CASSLAKREGKNIQYF.

With respect to this clone: Other DNA sequences in this specimen translate into the identical CDR3. This chain joins TRBV18 and TRBJ1-1, with D possibly matching TRBD1 (5 bases). Germline values: CDR1 KGHSH, CDR2 LQKENI. V was pared by 5 bases and J by 0 bases, with 7 bases between. The CDR3 length is 13 residues. The CDR3: CASSEDMNTEAFF. CDR3 bases: TGTGCCAGCTCAGAGGACATGAACACTGAAGCTTTCTTT.

The rearrangement uses TRBV6-5 and TRBJ1-5, with D perhaps matching TRBD1 (5 bases). The CDR3 sequence is 15 residues long. Germline lookup yields CDR1 MNHEY and CDR2 SVGAGI. Trimming removed 4 bases from V and 5 bases from J, with 15 bases in between. The CDR3: CASSSEAGNHQPQHF. The CDR3 DNA reads TGTGCCAGCAGTTCCGAGGCAGGGAATCATCAGCCCCAGCATTTT.

The table lists this clone with a few counts. V and J are TRBV2 and TRBJ2-6; no firm D call. The CDR3 spans 17 residues. V was clipped by 3 bases and J by 0 bases, with 12 bases between them. CDR1 is SNHLY and CDR2 is FYNNEI in the germline V gene. This CDR3 reads CASSDPPQGSGANVLTF. CDR3 in DNA: TGTGCCAGCAGTGATCCCCCGCAAGGCTCTGGGGCCAACGTCCTGACTTTC.

CDR3 in DNA: TGTGCCAGCCGGCCTGAGGGGAGCACTAACTATGGCTACACCTTC. Residues: CASRPEGSTNYGYTF. V usage is TRBV21-1 and J usage is TRBJ1-2. TRBV21-1 is given as a pseudogene. The CDR3 runs to 15 residues.

Details on this clone: This CDR3 is also generated by other DNA sequences in the sample. The J gene is TRBJ2-3, the V gene TRBV18; no firm D call. V lost 1 base and J 2 bases, leaving 4 bases between the germline ends. CDR1 is KGHSH, CDR2 LQKENI, per germline. The CDR3 has 13 amino acids. The CDR3, as DNA: TGTGCCAGCTCACCACTCGACACAGATACGCAGTATTTT. It yields the protein CASSPLDTDTQYF.

This clone was counted only a few times. V usage is TRBV6-5 and J usage is TRBJ2-7; 9 bases map to TRBD1. Unmatched junction bases numbered 6, after V lost 0 bases and J lost 6 bases. The CDR3 length is 15 residues. Germline V gene lookup returns CDR1 MNHEY and CDR2 SVGAGI. The CDR3 coding sequence is TGTGCCAGCAGTTACTCACCGGGACAGGGATCCGAGCAGTACTTC. Its translation is CASSYSPGQGSEQYF.

This chain connects TRBV2 to TRBJ2-6, with D perhaps TRBD1 (5 bases). The CDR3 covers 15 residues. The V end lost 1 base, the J end lost 12 bases, and 16 bases lay between the germline ends. The germline CDR1 and CDR2 sequences are SNHLY and FYNNEI. The CDR3, as DNA: TGTGCCAGCAGTGAAGACAGGAGACCCCTTTCCGTCCTGACTTTC. Translation gives CASSEDRRPLSVLTF.

The chain recombines TRBV5-6 with TRBJ2-7; TRBD2 matches at 15 bases. Germline assignment: CDR1 SGHDT and CDR2 YYEEEE. The V gene end was trimmed by 3 bases and the J gene end by 4 bases; junction bases not matched to a gene: 14. The CDR3 spans 19 residues. The CDR3 DNA reads TGTGCCAGCAGCTATCGGACTAGCGGGAGGGCCAGGTTCTCATACGAGCAGTACTTC. Its protein is CASSYRTSGRARFSYEQYF.

This clone was observed many times. The chain combines TRBV30 with TRBJ1-6, with a possible D match to TRBD1 (5 bases). The CDR3 loop spans 13 amino acids. Germline V gives CDR1 GTSNPN, CDR2 SVGIG (reference sequence). Trimming took off 3 bases at V and 9 bases at J, with 12 bases between the two ends. The CDR3 spells CAWSTTGGSPLHF. CDR3 sequence (DNA): TGTGCCTGGAGCACCACAGGTGGTTCACCCCTCCACTTT. The full variable domain, in which reference TRBV30 and TRBJ1-6 provide the parts outside the CDR3, is SQTIHQWPATLVQPVGSPLSLECTVEGTSNPNLYWYRQAAGRGLQLLFYSVGIGQISSEVPQNLSASRPQDRQFILSSKKLLLSDSGFYLCAWSTTGGSPLHFGNGTRLTVT.

The V gene is TRBV30, the J gene TRBJ1-2; TRBD1 matches at 9 bases. Germline V CDR1 and CDR2: GTSNPN, SVGIG (reference sequence). The CDR3 is 14 amino acids. V dropped 3 bases and J dropped 4; count of bases not matched to a gene: 6. The CDR3 spells CAWSPGQGTYGYTF. The CDR3 DNA sequence: TGTGCCTGGAGCCCGGGACAGGGTACCTATGGCTACACCTTC.

This clone has just a few counts. J is TRBJ1-2 and V is TRBV19, with D unclear. Per germline, CDR1 LNHDA and CDR2 SQIVND (reference sequence). Trimming pared 9 bases from V and 2 bases from J, leaving 16 bases between. This CDR3 has 14 amino acids. The CDR3 protein is CASSRDIGNYGYTF. In DNA form, the CDR3 reads TGTGCCAGCAGTCGGGATATTGGGAACTATGGCTACACCTTC.

The chain has TRBV18 and TRBJ2-3, with 7 bases aligning to TRBD1. Germline CDR1 and CDR2: KGHSH and LQKENI. The CDR3 length is 15 residues. With 5 bases clipped from V and 2 bases from J, the junction kept 7 bases outside the gene matches. The CDR3 DNA is TGTGCCAGCTCATCCCGACAGGGACCCACAGATACGCAGTATTTT. It yields the protein CASSSRQGPTDTQYF.

About this clone itself: Within the sample, other DNA sequences also encode this same CDR3. V gene TRBV7-8 combines with J gene TRBJ1-1; D unresolved. Germline CDR1 is SGHVS and CDR2 is FQNEAQ. V lost 5 bases and J lost 1, with 5 bases in between. The CDR3 sequence is 12 residues long. In DNA, the CDR3 is TGTGCCAGCAGCCCCCAGAACACTGAAGCTTTCTTT. As protein: CASSPQNTEAFF.

This clone was counted once. The rearrangement uses TRBV5-6 and TRBJ1-2; D not resolved. The CDR3 runs to 14 residues. V was clipped by 2 bases and J by 0 bases, with 8 bases between them. Germline lookup yields CDR1 SGHDT and CDR2 YYEEEE. The CDR3 nucleotides are TGTGCCAGCAGCTTACTCAGTTCTAACTATGGCTACACCTTC. Amino acid sequence: CASSLLSSNYGYTF.

J is TRBJ2-2 and V is TRBV7-2; D gene ambiguous. Germline CDR1 is SGHTA and CDR2 is FQGNSA. This CDR3 comprises 14 residues. V lost 2 bases, J lost 1 base, and 5 bases lay in between. CDR3 nucleotide sequence: TGTGCCAGCAGCTTAAGAGAGAACACCGGGGAGCTGTTTTTT. Residues: CASSLRENTGELFF.

This clone was seen more than once but under ten times. The chain is built from TRBV7-8 and TRBJ1-3; D unresolved. Trimming left V 1 base short and J 6 bases short, with 1 base between. Germline CDR1 SGHVS, CDR2 FQNEAQ. The CDR3 has 11 residues. The CDR3 DNA reads TGTGCCAGCAGCTTAGAAAACACCATATATTTT. It specifies CASSLENTIYF.

The CDR3: CASSSGTEYGYTF. The DNA for the CDR3 is TGTGCCAGCAGTTCCGGGACAGAGTATGGCTACACCTTC. V and J are TRBV5-4 and TRBJ1-2; 7 bases fit TRBD1. The CDR3 consists of 13 residues. Germline V gene data show CDR1 as SGHNT and CDR2 as YYREEE (reference sequence). The J segment lost 5 bases and the V segment lost 5 bases, leaving 6 bases of the junction unmatched.

As regards this clone: The sample holds other DNA sequences that translate to the same CDR3. The chain uses TRBV29-1 and TRBJ1-1; 7 bases line up with TRBD1. With 4 bases clipped from V and 2 bases from J, the junction kept 4 bases outside the gene matches. Looked up from germline, CDR1 is SQVTM and CDR2 is ANQGSEA. The CDR3 covers 13 residues. The CDR3 region is CSVGGGANTEAFF. The CDR3, as DNA: TGCAGCGTTGGAGGGGGCGCCAACACTGAAGCTTTCTTT.

V is TRBV5-4 and J is TRBJ2-4, with 8 bases that match TRBD1. This CDR3 has 14 residues. Per the germline V gene, CDR1 is SGHNT and CDR2 is YYREEE (reference sequence). The junction had 3 bases not matched to a gene; V was cut back by 3 bases and J by 4 bases. CDR3 DNA: TGTGCCAGCAGCTCGGGACAGGAAAAAAACATTCAGTACTTC. Translated: CASSSGQEKNIQYF.

In the case of this clone: Possible read error: a much larger clone is one base away. Other nucleotide sequences in the sample specify the same CDR3. The gene calls are TRBV28 and TRBJ1-1, with TRBD1 matching over 8 bases. The CDR3 is 14 residues long. V dropped 3 bases and J dropped 0; count of bases not matched to a gene: 0. CDR1 and CDR2 from the germline V gene are MDHEN and SYDVKM. The CDR3 loop reads CASSLDRVNTEAFF. CDR3 in DNA: TGTGCCAGCAGTTTGGACAGGGTGAACACTGAAGCTTTCTTT.

Note on this clone: Being one base from a much bigger clone, this may be a read error. Other nucleotide sequences in the sample specify the same CDR3. The V and J genes are TRBV7-2 and TRBJ1-5, with 8 bases aligning to TRBD1. The CDR3 runs 15 residues. V shed 1 base, J shed 1 base, and the junction held 0 bases outside the gene matches. Per germline, CDR1 SGHTA and CDR2 FQGNSA. In DNA form, the CDR3 reads TGTGCCAGCAGCTTAGGACAGGGGAGCAATCAGCCCCAGCATTTT. Its translation is CASSLGQGSNQPQHF.

This chain links TRBV5-4 with TRBJ2-1; no reliable D call. V was trimmed by 4 bases and J by 8 bases, leaving 13 bases between them. The CDR3 contains 13 residues. The V gene's germline CDR1 is SGHNT and CDR2 YYREEE (reference sequence). CDR3 amino acids: CASSAEAWDEQFF. The CDR3 nucleotides read TGTGCCAGCAGCGCGGAAGCTTGGGATGAGCAGTTCTTC.